The clone carrying this TCR beta chain was picked up a small number of times. Its target is unknown. The CDR3 consists of 16 residues. The ends were cut back, 5 bases at V and 2 bases at J, with 18 bases in the middle. The data stem from a study of T-cell reconstitution after alpha-beta-depleted transplantation in children. General study points: About two months after transplant, alpha-beta T cells reportedly came from several hundred expanded graft clones. After transplant, high TCRbeta diversity at day 60 in some patients arose from surviving recipient T cells and thymic progenitors. T-cell numbers and diversity one year post-transplant derived largely from freshly generated T cells.

Molecular barcoding with unique molecular identifiers was used for the TCRbeta library. A single record per CDR3 protein comes from TCRdb applying MiXCR to the PCR reads. This sample carries about 490,000 distinct CDR3 sequences, 10% of them seen once, and the ten largest clones take 2% to 2.5%. The input for sequencing was PBMCs, taken before TCRalphabeta/CD19-depleted stem cell transplant. The genes are TRBV12-3 or TRBV12-4 and TRBJ2-5; the D is unclear. The TCR was taken from a child aged 2-15 years with inherited bone marrow failure, due to receive a stem cell transplant. Here the CDR3 DNA reads TGTGCCAGCAGTCCCGGCCCCCGGCATCGGCAAGAGACCCAGTACTTC. This codes for CASSPGPRHRQETQYF.